These T cell receptor beta chains were read from a single sample in a study of blood T cell repertoires in COVID-19. The assay was immunoSEQ multiplex PCR, and TCRdb's table has in-frame clones only and misses some. The profile covers 140,000 to 150,000 clones, with around 82% appearing a single time and 13% taken by the ten largest. The sequencing input was peripheral blood. All receptors derive from a man aged 60-69 years with active or convalescent COVID-19. The CDR3 runs from the conserved cysteine through the conserved F or W. The D gene is left open where the match is weak. Not every row has a clone size; where given, it reads once, few, many or a size class.

D gene	V gene	clone size	J gene	CDR3 protein	CDR3 DNA
TRBD1	TRBV18	-	TRBJ1-4	CASSPPQGAGEKLFF	TGTGCCAGCTCTCCACCACAGGGGGCAGGTGAAAAACTGTTTTTT
-	TRBV27	once	TRBJ1-1	CASSLSQGNTEAFF	TGTGCCAGCAGTTTATCACAGGGGAACACTGAAGCTTTCTTT
-	TRBV4-3	-	TRBJ2-3	CASSQQLSAGLADTQYF	TGCGCCAGCAGCCAACAACTCTCGGCAGGGCTCGCAGATACGCAGTATTTT
TRBD1	TRBV24-1	-	TRBJ1-4	CATSNGQGGEKLFF	TGTGCCACCAGCAATGGGCAGGGGGGTGAAAAACTGTTTTTT
TRBD2	TRBV3-1/TRBV3-2	few	TRBJ2-5	CASSLPGGETQYF	TGTGCCAGCAGCCTACCGGGGGGGGAGACCCAGTACTTC
-	TRBV27	once	TRBJ1-5	CASSSRGGQPQHF	TGTGCCAGCAGTTCCAGGGGTGGCCAGCCCCAGCATTTT
-	TRBV28	-	TRBJ1-3	CASSSSGTGNTIYF	TGTGCCAGCAGTTCCTCGGGGACTGGAAACACCATATATTTT
TRBD1	TRBV3-1/TRBV3-2	-	TRBJ1-2	CASSPLDRGGGYTF	TGTGCCAGCAGCCCCCTGGACAGGGGAGGTGGCTACACCTTC
-	TRBV7-9	-	TRBJ1-6	CASGLLYNSPLHF	TGTGCCAGCGGGCTGCTCTATAATTCACCCCTCCACTTT
-	TRBV18	-	TRBJ2-1	CASSPRGRDNEQFF	TGTGCCAGCTCACCGAGAGGGCGGGACAATGAGCAGTTCTTC
-	TRBV2	once	TRBJ2-7	CASSDRGREQYF	TGTGCCAGCAGTGACCGGGGTCGGGAGCAGTACTTC
-	TRBV28	-	TRBJ1-5	CASSYRGRGPQGPQHF	TGTGCCAGCAGTTACCGGGGCAGGGGCCCCCAGGGGCCCCAGCATTTT
-	TRBV7-3	few	TRBJ2-7	CASSPFAGSYEQYF	TGTGCCAGCAGCCCCTTTGCCGGTTCCTACGAGCAGTACTTC
-	TRBV5-4	-	TRBJ2-5	CASSLALHRGIQETQYF	TGTGCCAGCAGCTTGGCTCTCCATAGGGGGATCCAAGAGACCCAGTACTTC
TRBD1	TRBV6-5	-	TRBJ1-1	CASRWTGDLTEAFF	TGTGCCAGCAGATGGACAGGGGACCTGACTGAAGCTTTCTTT
-	TRBV5-1	-	TRBJ2-2	CASSLALGGGGELFF	TGCGCCAGCAGCTTGGCCCTCGGGGGAGGCGGGGAGCTGTTTTTT
-	TRBV6-2/TRBV6-3	once	TRBJ1-1	CASSYSAHRSTEAFF	TGTGCCAGCAGTTACTCGGCCCACCGGAGCACTGAAGCTTTCTTT
-	TRBV14	-	TRBJ1-1	CASSQVAYWETEAFF	TGTGCCAGCAGCCAAGTTGCGTATTGGGAGACTGAAGCTTTCTTT
TRBD2	TRBV10-3	-	TRBJ2-2	CAISSLAGNTGELFF	TGTGCCATCAGTTCCTTAGCGGGAAACACCGGGGAGCTGTTTTTT
-	TRBV11-2	once	TRBJ2-3	CASSLVSRGTQYF	TGTGCCAGCAGCTTAGTTTCCCGGGGTACGCAGTATTTT
TRBD1	TRBV11-2	many	TRBJ1-3	CASSPGQGAGGNTIYF	TGTGCCAGCAGCCCGGGACAGGGGGCGGGTGGAAACACCATATATTTT
TRBD2	TRBV29-1	-	TRBJ2-3	CSVGGLAVTDTQYF	TGCAGCGTTGGGGGACTAGCGGTCACAGATACGCAGTATTTT
-	TRBV12-3/TRBV12-4	-	TRBJ2-7	CASTGVDPYEQYF	TGTGCCAGCACCGGGGTGGACCCCTACGAGCAGTACTTC